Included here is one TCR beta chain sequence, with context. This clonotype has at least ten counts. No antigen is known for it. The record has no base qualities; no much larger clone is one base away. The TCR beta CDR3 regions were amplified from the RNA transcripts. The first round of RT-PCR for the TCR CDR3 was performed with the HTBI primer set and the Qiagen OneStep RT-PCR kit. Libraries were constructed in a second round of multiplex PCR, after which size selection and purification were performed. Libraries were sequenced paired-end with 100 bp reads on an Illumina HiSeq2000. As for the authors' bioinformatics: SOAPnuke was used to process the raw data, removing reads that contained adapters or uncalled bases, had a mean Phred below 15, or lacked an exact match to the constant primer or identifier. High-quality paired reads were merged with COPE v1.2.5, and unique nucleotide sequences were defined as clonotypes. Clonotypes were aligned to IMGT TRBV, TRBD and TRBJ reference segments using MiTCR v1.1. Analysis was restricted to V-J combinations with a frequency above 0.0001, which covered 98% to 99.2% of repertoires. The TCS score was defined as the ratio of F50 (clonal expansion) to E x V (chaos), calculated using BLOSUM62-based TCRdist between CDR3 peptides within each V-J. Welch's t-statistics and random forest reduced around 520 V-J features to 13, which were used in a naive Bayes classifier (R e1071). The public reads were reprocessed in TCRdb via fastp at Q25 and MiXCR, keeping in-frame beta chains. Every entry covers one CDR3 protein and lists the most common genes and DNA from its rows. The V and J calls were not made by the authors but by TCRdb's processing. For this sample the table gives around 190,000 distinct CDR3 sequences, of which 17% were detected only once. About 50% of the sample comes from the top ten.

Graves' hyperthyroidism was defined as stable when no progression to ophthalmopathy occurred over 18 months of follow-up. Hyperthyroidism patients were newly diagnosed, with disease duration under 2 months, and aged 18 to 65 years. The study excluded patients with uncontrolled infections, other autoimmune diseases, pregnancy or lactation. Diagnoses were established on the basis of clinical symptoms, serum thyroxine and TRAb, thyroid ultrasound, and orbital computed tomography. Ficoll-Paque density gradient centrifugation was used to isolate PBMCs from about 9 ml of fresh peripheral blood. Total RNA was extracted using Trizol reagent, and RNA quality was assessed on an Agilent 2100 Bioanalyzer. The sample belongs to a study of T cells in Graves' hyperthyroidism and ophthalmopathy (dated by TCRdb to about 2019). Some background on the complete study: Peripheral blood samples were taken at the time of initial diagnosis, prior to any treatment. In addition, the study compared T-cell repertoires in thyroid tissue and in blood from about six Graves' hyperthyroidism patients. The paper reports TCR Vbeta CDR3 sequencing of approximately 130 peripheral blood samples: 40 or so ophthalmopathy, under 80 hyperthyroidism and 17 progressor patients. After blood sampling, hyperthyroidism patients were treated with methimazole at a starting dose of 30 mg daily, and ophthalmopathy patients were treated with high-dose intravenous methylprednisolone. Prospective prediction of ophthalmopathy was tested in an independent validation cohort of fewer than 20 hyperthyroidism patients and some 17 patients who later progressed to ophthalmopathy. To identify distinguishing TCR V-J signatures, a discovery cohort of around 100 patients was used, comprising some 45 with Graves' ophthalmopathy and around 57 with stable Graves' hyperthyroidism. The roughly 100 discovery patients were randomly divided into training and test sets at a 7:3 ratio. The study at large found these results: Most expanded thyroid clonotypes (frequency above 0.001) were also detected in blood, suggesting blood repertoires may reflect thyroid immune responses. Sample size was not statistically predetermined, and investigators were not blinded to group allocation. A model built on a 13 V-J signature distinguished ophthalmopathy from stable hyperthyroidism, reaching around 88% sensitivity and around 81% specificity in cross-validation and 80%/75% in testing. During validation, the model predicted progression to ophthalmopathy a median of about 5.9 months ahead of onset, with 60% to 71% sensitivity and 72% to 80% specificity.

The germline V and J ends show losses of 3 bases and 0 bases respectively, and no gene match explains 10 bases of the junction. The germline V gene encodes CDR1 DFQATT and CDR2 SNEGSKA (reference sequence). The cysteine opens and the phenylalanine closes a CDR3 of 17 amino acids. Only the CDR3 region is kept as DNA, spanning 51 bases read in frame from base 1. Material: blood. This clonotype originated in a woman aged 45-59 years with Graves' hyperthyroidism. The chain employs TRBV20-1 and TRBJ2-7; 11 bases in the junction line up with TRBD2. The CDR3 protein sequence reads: CSARGRLAGLSSYEQYF. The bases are TGCAGTGCTAGGGGGAGACTAGCGGGATTGAGCTCCTACGAGCAGTACTTC.